These 8 T cell receptor beta chains originate from one sample sequenced in a study of cytomegalovirus exposure and HLA in healthy donors (dated by TCRdb to about 2017). Receptors were amplified or captured by the immunoSEQ multiplex PCR assay. The multiplex PCR relied on a mix of 60 forward primers for TCR Vbeta segments and 13 reverse primers for TCR Jbeta segments. Not all clones reach the TCRdb copy of this immuneACCESS table, which keeps in-frame sequences only. Checked studies attribute under half of the gap to unresolved V genes and leave the rest unexplained. The sample's clone listing holds roughly 200,000 clones. Approximately 6.5% of the sample comes from the top ten. Specimen: PBMCs. These receptors were obtained from a man aged 25-45 years in good health and CMV-seronegative.

The V call is TRBV5-4, the J call TRBJ2-1; 8 nucleotides line up with TRBD1. The V and J ends lost 2 bases and 0 bases, in that order; junction bases with no gene match: 1. Germline CDR1 and CDR2: SGHNT and YYREEE (reference sequence). The CDR3 loop spans 15 amino acids. The DNA for the CDR3 is TGTGCCAGCAGCTTCGGGACAGGCTCCTACAATGAGCAGTTCTTC. Protein: CASSFGTGSYNEQFF.

The chain carries TRBV20-1 and TRBJ2-1, with D uncertain. The germline gives CDR1 DFQATT, CDR2 SNEGSKA (reference sequence). V lost 2 bases, J lost 8 bases, and 7 bases lay in between. The CDR3 length is 11 residues. Here the CDR3 reads CSARYEDEQFF. CDR3 nucleotide sequence: TGCAGTGCTAGATACGAGGATGAGCAGTTCTTC.

V usage is TRBV20-1 and J usage is TRBJ1-5; D uncertain. The CDR3 totals 10 residues. Germline V gene data show CDR1 as DFQATT and CDR2 as SNEGSKA (reference sequence). Trimming took 7 bases from V and 6 from J, leaving 7 bases between them. The CDR3: CSVPGQPQHF. CDR3 nucleotide sequence: TGCAGTGTCCCGGGTCAGCCCCAGCATTTT.

The chain carries TRBV28 and TRBJ1-1; 7 positions match TRBD1. Germline trimming cut 5 bases from V and 6 bases from J; bases unmatched to any gene: 6. Germline loops: CDR1 MDHEN, CDR2 SYDVKM. The CDR3 sequence is 13 residues long. CDR3 protein: CASSPPGGSEAFF. CDR3 DNA sequence: TGTGCCAGCAGTCCTCCAGGGGGGTCTGAAGCTTTCTTT.

This chain uses TRBV2 with TRBJ1-2; D unclear. Germline-derived CDR1 and CDR2 are SNHLY and FYNNEI. This CDR3 comprises 14 residues. V was clipped by 4 bases and J by 4 bases, with 13 bases between them. The chain's CDR3 is CASSAGGLGYGYTF. CDR3 bases: TGTGCCAGCAGTGCGGGAGGGCTGGGCTATGGCTACACCTTC. The variable domain in full, completed from reference TRBV2 and TRBJ1-2, reads EPEVTQTPSHQVTQMGQEVILRCVPISNHLYFYWYRQILGQKVEFLVSFYNNEISEKSEIFDDQFSVERPDGSNFTLKIRSTKLEDSAMYFCASSAGGLGYGYTFGSGTRLTVV.

The rearrangement uses TRBV5-1 and TRBJ2-1; 11 bases align to TRBD2. Germline trimming cut 3 bases from V and 6 bases from J; bases unmatched to any gene: 5. Germline V CDR1 and CDR2: SGHRS, YFSETQ. There are 15 residues in the CDR3. The CDR3 protein is CASSSYSGRANEQFF. As DNA, the CDR3 is TGCGCCAGCAGCTCCTATAGCGGGAGGGCCAATGAGCAGTTCTTC.

The V gene is TRBV27, the J gene TRBJ1-5; the D gene is possibly TRBD1 (5 bases). The length of the CDR3 is 14 residues. V was shortened by 3 bases and J by 6 bases, with 12 bases between the two germline ends. Germline CDR1 MNHEY, CDR2 SMNVEV (reference sequence). CDR3 bases: TGTGCCAGCAGTTTCGGGGGAGGCGGTCAGCCCCAGCATTTT. Residues: CASSFGGGGQPQHF.

The chain is built from TRBV2 and TRBJ1-2, with D possibly being TRBD1 (6 bases). Per the germline V gene, CDR1 is SNHLY and CDR2 is FYNNEI. This CDR3 comprises 14 residues. V was cut by 6 bases and J by 4 bases, with 15 bases left in between. CDR3 sequence: CASSVGQKPYGYTF. CDR3 nucleotides: TGTGCCAGCAGCGTAGGACAGAAGCCCTATGGCTACACCTTC.